Following are 32 T cell receptor beta chains from one sample sequenced in a study of identical twins. TCRdb recomputed calls from the 5' RACE reads with MiXCR, one row per CDR3 protein. The sample consists of 260,000 or so distinct CDR3 sequences, 6% to 8.5% of them appearing once. These same records also appear under a second study, on yellow fever vaccine responses in identical twins.

Sequencing used CD8+ T cells sorted from blood. Every receptor here comes from a woman aged 18-29 years in good health.

This chain uses TRBV18 with TRBJ2-1, with 10 bases that match TRBD2. The CDR3 loop spans 16 amino acids. V was clipped by 6 bases and J by 9 bases; unmatched bases: 14. The germline V gene has CDR1 KGHSH and CDR2 LQKENI. This CDR3 reads CASSYPLAGEGGEQFF. The CDR3 DNA reads as TGTGCCAGCTCCTACCCCCTAGCGGGAGAGGGGGGTGAGCAGTTCTTC.

This clonotype was seen repeatedly, ten times or more. The chain joins TRBV4-1 to TRBJ1-1, with D uncertain. The CDR3 loop spans 15 amino acids. Germline V gives CDR1 MGHRA, CDR2 YSYEKL. V was shortened by 0 bases and J by 1 base, with 9 bases between the two germline ends. CDR3 loop: CASSQDLSRNTEAFF. The DNA of the CDR3 is TGCGCCAGCAGCCAAGATCTCTCAAGGAACACTGAAGCTTTCTTT.

This clonotype was recorded at least ten times. The V gene is TRBV7-9, the J gene TRBJ2-2, with TRBD2 matching over 9 bases. Losses at the gene ends were 4 bases for V and 7 bases for J; bases not matched to a gene: 10. CDR1 SEHNR and CDR2 FQNEAQ come from the germline V gene (reference sequence). CDR3 length equals 16 residues. In DNA, the CDR3 is TGTGCCAGCAGCTCCCCCTCTAGCGGGACTATCGGGGAGCTGTTTTTT. The encoded protein is CASSSPSSGTIGELFF.

The rearrangement uses TRBV19 and TRBJ1-5; D is unclear. There are 16 residues in the CDR3. Per the germline V gene, CDR1 is LNHDA and CDR2 is SQIVND (reference sequence). Trimming stripped 2 bases from V and 8 bases from J, with 19 bases between. The CDR3 DNA reads TGTGCCAGTAGTATAAAATGGCGCCTTACAAAGGAGCCCCAGCATTTT. It codes for CASSIKWRLTKEPQHF. Combining the CDR3 with reference TRBV19 and TRBJ1-5 gives the whole variable domain DGGITQSPKYLFRKEGQNVTLSCEQNLNHDAMYWYRQDPGQGLRLIYYSQIVNDFQKGDIAEGYSVSREKKESFPLTVTSAQKNPTAFYLCASSIKWRLTKEPQHFGDGTRLSIL.

This clonotype appeared a few times. The genes are TRBV25-1 and TRBJ2-1; D possibly corresponds to TRBD2 (6 bases). V dropped 5 bases and J dropped 9 bases, with 14 bases sitting between them. The CDR3 is 13 residues long. CDR1 and CDR2 (germline): MGHDK, SYGVNS. DNA of the CDR3: TGTGCCAGCAGTTTGCCCTTGGGAGGTGAGCAGTTCTTC. Its protein product is CASSLPLGGEQFF.

This chain uses TRBV11-2 with TRBJ1-1, with D possibly being TRBD1 (6 bases). Looked up from germline, CDR1 is SGHAT and CDR2 is FQNNGV. The CDR3 loop spans 13 amino acids. Trimming left V 10 bases short and J 3 bases short, with 15 bases between. CDR3 coding DNA: TGTGCCAACAGTGAGACAGGCGACACTGAAGCTTTCTTT. Its protein product is CANSETGDTEAFF.

The rearrangement uses TRBV11-2 and TRBJ2-1; no reliable D call. Germline V gene data show CDR1 as SGHAT and CDR2 as FQNNGV. The V and J ends lost 6 bases and 4 bases respectively, with 13 bases between them. The CDR3 runs 14 residues. The CDR3 nucleotides read TGTGCCAGCAGAAGAAGAGTGAAATACAATGAGCAGTTCTTC. Residues: CASRRRVKYNEQFF.

The rearrangement uses TRBV4-1 and TRBJ2-5; D possibly uses TRBD1 or TRBD2 (8 bases each). This CDR3 has 19 amino acids. Trimming shortened V by 4 bases and J by 1 base, and 25 bases separated the two germline ends. Germline V gives CDR1 MGHRA, CDR2 YSYEKL. CDR3 coding DNA: TGCGCCAGCAGCCCATCAGGGGGCTCGGGGGGGGACCCCCAAGAGACCCAGTACTTC. It translates to CASSPSGGSGGDPQETQYF.

This clonotype came up a few times. The chain uses TRBV7-6 and TRBJ2-1, with 7 bases matching TRBD2. The CDR3 length is 16 residues. With 3 bases clipped from V and 2 bases from J, the junction kept 7 bases outside the gene matches. CDR1 and CDR2 (germline): SGHVS, FNYEAQ. The CDR3 loop reads CASSLGGSPAYNEQFF. CDR3 bases: TGTGCCAGCAGCTTGGGCGGGAGTCCCGCCTACAATGAGCAGTTCTTC.

The table lists this clonotype with many counts. The CDR3 DNA is TGTGCCAGCAGCTTTCAATTCCCTAGGGGTGAGCAGTTCTTC. This encodes CASSFQFPRGEQFF. This chain connects TRBV7-2 to TRBJ2-1, with a weak D call TRBD1 (5 bases). This CDR3 has 14 amino acids. Germline V gives CDR1 SGHTA, CDR2 FQGNSA. Trimming cost V 3 bases and J 9 bases, with 15 bases left between them. Drawing the rest from reference TRBV7-2 and TRBJ2-1, the complete variable domain is GAGVSQSPSNKVTEKGKDVELRCDPISGHTALYWYRQSLGQGLEFLIYFQGNSAPDKSGLPSDRFSAERTGGSVSTLTIQRTQQEDSAVYLCASSFQFPRGEQFFGPGTRLTVL.

V is TRBV10-2 and J is TRBJ2-3, with D perhaps matching TRBD2 (6 bases). Trimming removed 4 bases at V and 1 base at J, with 9 bases between. The CDR3 covers 14 residues. CDR1 and CDR2 from the germline V gene are WSHSY and SAAADI. The CDR3 reads CASSGRAGTDTQYF. In nucleotides, the CDR3 is TGCGCCAGCAGTGGGAGGGCCGGCACAGATACGCAGTATTTT.

This clonotype was found a few times. The rearrangement uses TRBV14 and TRBJ2-2, with a possible D match to TRBD2 (6 bases). Germline V gene data show CDR1 as SGHDN and CDR2 as FVKESK. The ends were cut back, 1 base at V and 7 bases at J, with 19 bases in the middle. There are 17 residues in the CDR3. The CDR3 sequence is CASSQGFGGSGHGELFF. For the CDR3, the DNA is TGTGCCAGCAGCCAAGGTTTTGGGGGGAGCGGTCACGGGGAGCTGTTTTTT.

This clonotype was seen a handful of times. The V call is TRBV28, the J call TRBJ2-5; weak D call: TRBD1 (5 bases). The CDR3 has 14 amino acids. The germline CDR1 and CDR2 sequences are MDHEN and SYDVKM. With 6 bases removed from V and 2 bases from J, the gap between germline ends came to 13 bases. CDR3 sequence (DNA): TGTGCCAGCAGCCACACAGGAGTTCAAGAGACCCAGTACTTC. Protein product: CASSHTGVQETQYF.

This clonotype was picked up many times. The chain has TRBV2 and TRBJ2-1; 9 bases align to TRBD2. CDR1 SNHLY and CDR2 FYNNEI come from the germline V gene. The V gene end was trimmed by 7 bases and the J gene end by 9 bases; junction bases not matched to a gene: 4. The CDR3 is made up of 12 amino acids. The CDR3: CASTGLAFEQFF. Here the CDR3 DNA reads TGTGCCAGCACAGGACTAGCGTTTGAGCAGTTCTTC.

This clonotype was seen repeatedly, ten times or more. The V and J genes are TRBV2 and TRBJ2-1, with D uncertain. This CDR3 comprises 15 residues. Germline V gene sequence: CDR1 SNHLY, CDR2 FYNNEI. The V end lost 1 base, the J end lost 9 bases, and 16 bases lay between the germline ends. CDR3 amino acids: CASSEGRQAFVEQFF. The CDR3 DNA reads as TGTGCCAGCAGTGAAGGAAGGCAGGCATTTGTTGAGCAGTTCTTC.

The chain uses TRBV2 and TRBJ2-1; no clear D gene. CDR3 length: 15 amino acids. Germline loops: CDR1 SNHLY, CDR2 FYNNEI. V dropped 3 bases and J dropped 4 bases, with 13 bases sitting between them. The CDR3 DNA reads TGTGCCAGCAGTGAGTTTATTGGGCCTTACAATGAGCAGTTCTTC. This translates into CASSEFIGPYNEQFF.

This clonotype was counted between two and nine times. The chain couples TRBV5-6 to TRBJ2-7, with 7 bases lining up with TRBD1. The germline V gene has CDR1 SGHDT and CDR2 YYEEEE. The CDR3 has 13 residues. V lost 6 bases, J lost 3 bases, and 6 bases stayed unmatched. The CDR3, as DNA: TGTGCCAGCACCACCGGGACAGACTACGAGCAGTACTTC. Protein product: CASTTGTDYEQYF.

This chain connects TRBV15 to TRBJ2-7, with D perhaps TRBD2 (6 bases). The CDR3 spans 16 residues. Between the trimmed V and J ends, which lost 1 base and 0 bases, there was a span of 13 bases. Germline V gene sequence: CDR1 LNHNV, CDR2 YYDKDF (reference sequence). The CDR3 DNA is TGTGCCACCAGCAGAGCGGCGGGGTTCAGCTCCTACGAGCAGTACTTC. Its protein product is CATSRAAGFSSYEQYF.

The gene calls are TRBV7-9 and TRBJ2-1; 9 nucleotides align to TRBD1. The germline gives CDR1 SEHNR, CDR2 FQNEAQ (reference sequence). This CDR3 comprises 17 residues. Losses at the gene ends were 4 bases for V and 4 bases for J; bases not matched to a gene: 11. CDR3 protein: CASSSSWRTGAYNEQFF. The CDR3 nucleotides read TGTGCCAGCAGCTCCTCTTGGAGGACAGGGGCATACAATGAGCAGTTCTTC.

This clonotype was recorded at least ten times. This chain uses TRBV12-3 or TRBV12-4 with TRBJ2-7, with D perhaps given as TRBD1 or TRBD2 (5 bases each). Between the trimmed V and J ends, which lost 7 bases and 0 bases, there was a span of 13 bases. The CDR3 is 14 residues long. The CDR3 DNA follows: TGTGCCAGCACCATCACAGGACTCTCCTACGAGCAGTACTTC. Its translation: CASTITGLSYEQYF.

This clonotype occurred many times. The chain is built from TRBV6-2 or TRBV6-3 and TRBJ2-7; D not certain. Trimming took 4 bases from V and 1 from J, leaving 8 bases between them. CDR3 size: 13 residues. Germline CDR1 and CDR2: MNHEY and SVGEGT. The CDR3 DNA follows: TGTGCCAGCAGTTGGGCCTTTTCCTACGAGCAGTACGTC. It is translated as CASSWAFSYEQYV.

This chain joins TRBV5-6 and TRBJ2-7; D is possibly TRBD2 (5 bases). The CDR3 extends over 14 amino acids. Germline assignment: CDR1 SGHDT and CDR2 YYEEEE. V dropped 5 bases and J dropped 2 bases, with 14 bases sitting between them. This CDR3 is CASRRTVSPYEQYV. The CDR3 coding sequence is TGTGCCAGCAGGCGGACTGTTTCTCCCTACGAGCAGTACGTC.

This clonotype was observed at least ten times. The CDR3: CASSLGARTEAFF. The CDR3 bases are TGTGCCAGCAGTCTGGGGGCGAGGACTGAAGCTTTCTTT. The genes are TRBV6-1 and TRBJ1-1; possible D gene TRBD1, 6 bases. This CDR3 is built from 13 residues. Germline V gene lookup returns CDR1 MNHNS and CDR2 SASEGT. Trimming cost V 5 bases and J 5 bases, with 12 bases left between them.

This clonotype was seen at least ten times. The V call is TRBV20-1, the J call TRBJ1-6; D is undetermined. Trimming cost V 3 bases and J 14 bases, with 17 bases left between them. Germline values: CDR1 DFQATT, CDR2 SNEGSKA (reference sequence). The CDR3 sequence is 13 residues long. The DNA of the CDR3 is TGCAGTGCTAGGTCACCCCCCGCCTTCACCCTCCACTTT. Translated: CSARSPPAFTLHF.

The J gene is TRBJ2-2, the V gene TRBV11-2; no definite D call. Trimming pared 0 bases from V and 0 bases from J, leaving 8 bases between. Germline CDR1 reads SGHAT; CDR2 reads FQNNGV. The CDR3 consists of 16 residues. This chain's CDR3 is CASSLEPTSNTGELFF. The CDR3 region has the DNA TGTGCCAGCAGCTTAGAGCCAACATCGAACACCGGGGAGCTGTTTTTT. The full variable domain, completed using reference TRBV11-2 and TRBJ2-2, is EAGVAQSPRYKIIEKRQSVAFWCNPISGHATLYWYQQILGQGPKLLIQFQNNGVVDDSQLPKDRFSAERLKGVDSTLKIQPAKLEDSAVYLCASSLEPTSNTGELFFGEGSRLTVL.

The chain is built from TRBV5-6 and TRBJ1-1; D perhaps matches TRBD1 (5 bases). Trimming took off 4 bases at V and 7 bases at J, with 11 bases between the two ends. CDR3 length: 12 residues. Germline loops: CDR1 SGHDT, CDR2 YYEEEE. The CDR3 region has the DNA TGTGCCAGCAGCCTGGGACGGTTTGAAGCTTTCTTT. It is translated as CASSLGRFEAFF.

The sample holds many counts of this clonotype. The chain has TRBV7-9 and TRBJ2-1; tentative D call: TRBD2 (6 bases). CDR3 length equals 15 residues. Per germline, CDR1 SEHNR and CDR2 FQNEAQ (reference sequence). Trimming took 4 bases from V and 7 from J, leaving 17 bases between them. CDR3 bases: TGTGCCAGCAGCTCCCCCGGGACTTTGAATAATGAGCAGTTCTTC. Protein: CASSSPGTLNNEQFF.

This clonotype has more than one count but fewer than ten. V is TRBV12-3 or TRBV12-4 and J is TRBJ2-3; 8 bases fit TRBD1. V gave up 7 bases and J gave up 0 bases; unmatched junction bases: 6. The CDR3 is 15 residues long. In nucleotides, the CDR3 is TGTGCCAGCACTCCGGGACAGGCTAGCACAGATACGCAGTATTTT. It specifies CASTPGQASTDTQYF.

This clonotype was counted only a few times. The chain has TRBV7-9 and TRBJ1-1, with D possibly TRBD1 on 5 matching bases. V lost 5 bases and J lost 7, with 17 bases in between. This CDR3 contains 14 residues. Germline V gene data show CDR1 as SEHNR and CDR2 as FQNEAQ (reference sequence). In nucleotides, the CDR3 is TGTGCCAGCAGCACCTCGGGGGGGTTGATTGAAGCTTTCTTT. Its protein product is CASSTSGGLIEAFF.

This clonotype was recorded at least ten times. This chain joins TRBV7-9 and TRBJ2-5; D might be TRBD2 (6 bases). The CDR3 covers 12 residues. Per the germline V gene, CDR1 is SEHNR and CDR2 is FQNEAQ (reference sequence). V shed 11 bases and J shed 3 bases, with 13 bases lying between them. CDR3 DNA sequence: TGTGCCGGAGGGGCCCAAAAAGAGACCCAGTACTTC. It codes for CAGGAQKETQYF.

In its sample, this clonotype was seen a few times. The chain couples TRBV28 to TRBJ2-5; TRBD1 matches 7 bases. The CDR3 has 16 amino acids. Germline CDR1 reads MDHEN; CDR2 reads SYDVKM. Trimming cost V 3 bases and J 0 bases; bases outside gene matches: 7. The CDR3 is CASSFRTGKYQETQYF. Here the CDR3 DNA reads TGTGCCAGCAGTTTTAGGACAGGAAAGTACCAAGAGACCCAGTACTTC.

This clonotype was seen many times. The chain carries TRBV27 and TRBJ2-5; 7 bases line up with TRBD1. The CDR3 has 14 amino acids. The ends lost 6 bases at V and 9 bases at J; junction bases unmatched: 13. The germline CDR1 and CDR2 sequences are MNHEY and SMNVEV (reference sequence). CDR3 sequence (DNA): TGTGCCAGCAGAACGGGACAGAGAGAGGGGGCCCAGTACTTC. Translation gives CASRTGQREGAQYF.